The 18 T cell receptor beta chains below all came from one sample that was sequenced in a study of control samples from healthy donors and cancer patients. Method: immunoSEQ multiplex PCR; TCRdb's copy keeps in-frame clones and lacks some. The sample carries roughly 18,000 clones, around 84% recorded once. Material for sequencing was PBMCs. These receptors all stem from a woman aged 70-85 years with colorectal cancer.

The rearrangement links TRBV29-1 to TRBJ2-3; D gene ambiguous. V was cut by 8 bases and J by 0 bases, with 6 bases left in between. CDR1 is SQVTM, CDR2 ANQGSEA, per germline. This CDR3 is 11 amino acids long. CDR3 sequence (DNA): TGCAGCCAATATAGCACAGATACGCAGTATTTT. The encoded protein is CSQYSTDTQYF.

The count of this clone is one. The chain uses TRBV7-3 and TRBJ2-2; 14 nucleotides match TRBD2. Losses at the gene ends were 5 bases for V and 8 bases for J; bases not matched to a gene: 10. Per the germline V gene, CDR1 is SGHTA and CDR2 is FQGTGA. The CDR3 has 17 residues. The CDR3 is CASSPPGLAGGRGELFF. The CDR3 region has the DNA TGTGCCAGCAGCCCCCCAGGACTAGCGGGGGGTAGGGGGGAGCTGTTTTTT.

The chain combines TRBV15 with TRBJ2-5; 8 bases agree with TRBD1. The CDR3 extends over 15 amino acids. Per germline, CDR1 LNHNV and CDR2 YYDKDF (reference sequence). V gave up 3 bases and J gave up 5 bases; unmatched junction bases: 8. CDR3 DNA sequence: TGTGCCACCAGCAGGGGGCAGGGGGCGCGGGAGACCCAGTACTTC. It encodes CATSRGQGARETQYF.

The table lists this clone with a count of one. The rearrangement joins TRBV7-8 to TRBJ2-7; no reliable D call. Trimming removed 5 bases from V and 2 bases from J, with 7 bases in between. This CDR3 has 12 residues. Germline V CDR1 and CDR2: SGHVS, FQNEAQ. The DNA of the CDR3 is TGTGCCAGCAGCCCTTTGGCCTACGAGCAGTACTTC. Its protein is CASSPLAYEQYF.

This clone was recorded a few times. The chain combines TRBV2 with TRBJ1-3; 7 positions agree with TRBD1. This CDR3 spans 18 amino acids. The junction had 14 bases not matched to a gene; V was cut back by 6 bases and J by 0 bases. CDR1 and CDR2 from the germline V gene are SNHLY and FYNNEI. Here the CDR3 DNA reads TGTGCCAGCAGCCTAGACAGGGAAAATTTTTACTCTGGAAACACCATATATTTT. Its protein is CASSLDRENFYSGNTIYF.

The chain joins TRBV2 to TRBJ1-1, with D maybe TRBD1 (5 bases). In germline, CDR1 is SNHLY, CDR2 FYNNEI. This CDR3 has 13 amino acids. Trimming took off 4 bases at V and 11 bases at J, with 17 bases between the two ends. The CDR3 spells CASSGETGTWAFF. The CDR3, as DNA: TGTGCCAGCAGTGGGGAAACCGGGACGTGGGCTTTCTTT.

This clone was seen a few times. The chain has TRBV18 and TRBJ1-3; a possible D gene is TRBD1 (6 bases). Germline V gene data show CDR1 as KGHSH and CDR2 as LQKENI. V lost 0 bases, J lost 0 bases, and 12 bases lay in between. The CDR3 has 17 residues. CDR3 residues: CASSPPAGANSGNTIYF. The CDR3 region has the DNA TGTGCCAGCTCACCACCGGCAGGGGCCAACTCTGGAAACACCATATATTTT.

This chain connects TRBV6-6 to TRBJ2-7; D uncertain. There are 14 residues in the CDR3. Trimming shortened V by 7 bases and J by 2 bases, and 15 bases separated the two germline ends. Germline loops: CDR1 MNHNY, CDR2 SVGAGI (reference sequence). CDR3 nucleotides: TGTGCCAGCATCCCCCCAGAAGGGCCCTACGAGCAGTACTTC. It is translated as CASIPPEGPYEQYF.

The chain joins TRBV4-3 to TRBJ2-4, with D possibly TRBD2 on 5 matching bases. The CDR3 covers 15 residues. In germline, CDR1 is LGHNA, CDR2 YSLEER. V lost 3 bases and J lost 1, with 10 bases in between. DNA of the CDR3: TGCGCCAGCAGCCATCTGGGCGGGGCCAAAAACATTCAGTACTTC. It is translated as CASSHLGGAKNIQYF.

The rearrangement links TRBV5-6 to TRBJ1-4; 8 bases agree with TRBD1. Looked up from germline, CDR1 is SGHDT and CDR2 is YYEEEE. The CDR3 loop spans 14 amino acids. The V gene end was trimmed by 4 bases and the J gene end by 6 bases; junction bases not matched to a gene: 5. The CDR3 spells CASSGTGLDEKLFF. CDR3 DNA: TGTGCCAGCAGCGGGACAGGTTTGGATGAAAAACTGTTTTTT.

V usage is TRBV18 and J usage is TRBJ2-4; D gene uncertain. Germline V gene sequence: CDR1 KGHSH, CDR2 LQKENI. This CDR3 is 14 amino acids long. Trimming stripped 3 bases from V and 0 bases from J, with 6 bases between. Here the CDR3 DNA reads TGTGCCAGCTCACCTGAGATAGCCAAAAACATTCAGTACTTC. Protein: CASSPEIAKNIQYF.

V gene TRBV3-1 (or the pseudogene TRBV3-2) combines with J gene TRBJ2-7; no clear D gene. CDR3 length: 16 amino acids. Germline CDR1 reads LGHDT; CDR2 reads YNNKEL (reference sequence). Trimming stripped 0 bases from V and 0 bases from J, with 12 bases between. CDR3 sequence reads: CASSQEWWASSYEQYF. CDR3 DNA: TGTGCCAGCAGCCAAGAGTGGTGGGCCAGCTCCTACGAGCAGTACTTC.

The chain joins TRBV11-2 to TRBJ2-1; D unresolved. Germline V gives CDR1 SGHAT, CDR2 FQNNGV. The CDR3 loop spans 11 amino acids. V was cut by 3 bases and J by 9 bases, with 6 bases left in between. The chain's CDR3 is CASSLATEQFF. CDR3 nucleotides: TGTGCCAGCAGCTTGGCAACTGAGCAGTTCTTC.

The chain recombines TRBV7-2 with TRBJ2-7; no reliable D call. Deletions cut 0 bases from V and 3 bases from J, with 3 bases between. The CDR3 is 12 amino acids. CDR1 and CDR2 from the germline V gene are SGHTA and FQGNSA. CDR3 DNA: TGTGCCAGCAGCTTAGCGAACTACGAGCAGTACTTC. Protein product: CASSLANYEQYF.

The genes are TRBV27 and TRBJ2-1, with D perhaps TRBD1 (6 bases). The V end was cut by 1 base, the J end by 0 bases, with 10 bases between. Germline lookup yields CDR1 MNHEY and CDR2 SMNVEV (reference sequence). This CDR3 spans 16 amino acids. The CDR3 protein is CASSLLGDTSYNEQFF. The CDR3 nucleotides read TGTGCCAGCAGTTTATTGGGGGACACCTCCTACAATGAGCAGTTCTTC.

The chain uses TRBV15 and TRBJ2-7; weak D call: TRBD2 (6 bases). This CDR3 has 14 amino acids. Trimming took 0 bases from V and 4 from J, leaving 10 bases between them. Germline assignment: CDR1 LNHNV and CDR2 YYDKDF (reference sequence). The CDR3 DNA reads as TGTGCCACCAGCAGAGATGGAGGGATGTACGAGCAGTACTTC. Its protein is CATSRDGGMYEQYF.

Only a few counts were recorded for this clone. The chain links TRBV5-1 to TRBJ1-6; 7 nucleotides agree with TRBD1. V was clipped by 3 bases and J by 1 base; unmatched bases: 4. Germline assignment: CDR1 SGHRS and CDR2 YFSETQ. The CDR3 consists of 16 residues. In nucleotides, the CDR3 is TGCGCCAGCAGCTATGACAGGGAGTCCTATAATTCACCCCTCCACTTT. It is translated as CASSYDRESYNSPLHF.

The J gene is TRBJ2-5, the V gene TRBV4-1; 13 bases align to TRBD2. Per germline, CDR1 MGHRA and CDR2 YSYEKL. Trimming removed 9 bases from V and 2 bases from J; junction bases left unmatched: 9. The CDR3 spans 16 residues. The DNA for the CDR3 is TGCGCCAGTCGACTAGCGGGGGGCCGGGGGCAAGAGACCCAGTACTTC. This codes for CASRLAGGRGQETQYF.